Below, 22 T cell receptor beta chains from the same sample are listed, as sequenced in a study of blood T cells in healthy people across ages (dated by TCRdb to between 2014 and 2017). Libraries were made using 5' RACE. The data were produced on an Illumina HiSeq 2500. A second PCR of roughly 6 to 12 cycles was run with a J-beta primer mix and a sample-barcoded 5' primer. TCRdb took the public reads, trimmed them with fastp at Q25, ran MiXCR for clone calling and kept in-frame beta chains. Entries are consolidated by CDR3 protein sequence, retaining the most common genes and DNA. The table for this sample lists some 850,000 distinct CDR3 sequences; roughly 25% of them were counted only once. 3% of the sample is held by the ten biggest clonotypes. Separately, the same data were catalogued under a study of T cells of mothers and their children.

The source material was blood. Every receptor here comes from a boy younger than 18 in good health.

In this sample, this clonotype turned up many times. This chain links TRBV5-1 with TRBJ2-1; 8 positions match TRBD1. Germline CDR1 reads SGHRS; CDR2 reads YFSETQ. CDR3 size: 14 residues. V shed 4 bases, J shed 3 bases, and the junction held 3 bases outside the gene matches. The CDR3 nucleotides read TGCGCCAGCAGCCAGGGACAGGACTACAATGAGCAGTTCTTC. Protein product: CASSQGQDYNEQFF.

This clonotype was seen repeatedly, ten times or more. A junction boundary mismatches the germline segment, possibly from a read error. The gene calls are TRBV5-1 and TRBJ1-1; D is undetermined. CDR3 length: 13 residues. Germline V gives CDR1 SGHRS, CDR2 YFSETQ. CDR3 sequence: CASSSGQNTEAFF. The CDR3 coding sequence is TGTGCCAGCAGCTCTGGCCAGAACACTGAAGCTTTCTTT.

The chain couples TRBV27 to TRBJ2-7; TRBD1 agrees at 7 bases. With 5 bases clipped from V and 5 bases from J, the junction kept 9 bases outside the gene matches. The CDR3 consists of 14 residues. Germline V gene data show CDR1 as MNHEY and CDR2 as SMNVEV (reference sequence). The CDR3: CASSPTTGFNEQYF. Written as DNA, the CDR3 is TGTGCCAGCAGTCCTACGACAGGGTTCAACGAGCAGTACTTC.

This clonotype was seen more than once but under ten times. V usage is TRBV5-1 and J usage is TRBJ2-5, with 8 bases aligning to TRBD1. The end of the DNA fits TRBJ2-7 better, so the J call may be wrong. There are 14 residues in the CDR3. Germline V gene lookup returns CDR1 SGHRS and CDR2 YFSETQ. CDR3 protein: CASSSRDRFGEQYF. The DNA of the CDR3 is TGCGCCAGCAGCTCCCGGGACAGGTTTGGCGAGCAGTACTTC.

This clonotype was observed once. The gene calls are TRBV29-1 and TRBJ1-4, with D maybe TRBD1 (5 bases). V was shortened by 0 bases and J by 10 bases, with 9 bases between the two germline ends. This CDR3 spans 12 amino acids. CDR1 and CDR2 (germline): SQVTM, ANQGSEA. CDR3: CSVEDRGGKLFF. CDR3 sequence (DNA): TGCAGCGTTGAAGATCGGGGGGGAAAACTGTTTTTT.

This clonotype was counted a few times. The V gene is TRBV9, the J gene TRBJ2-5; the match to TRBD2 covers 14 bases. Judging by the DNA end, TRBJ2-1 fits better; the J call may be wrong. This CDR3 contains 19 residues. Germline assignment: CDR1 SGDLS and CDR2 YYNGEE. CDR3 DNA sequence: TGTGCCAGCAGCGCGACGACTAGCGGGGGGGTCCCAGCCTACAATGAGCAGTTCTTC. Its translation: CASSATTSGGVPAYNEQFF.

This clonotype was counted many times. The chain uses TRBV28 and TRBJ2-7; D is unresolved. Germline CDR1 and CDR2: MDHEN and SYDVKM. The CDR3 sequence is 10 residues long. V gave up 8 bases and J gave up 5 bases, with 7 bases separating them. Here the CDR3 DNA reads TGTGCCAGCGGCCTAGACGAGCAGTACTTC. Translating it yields CASGLDEQYF.

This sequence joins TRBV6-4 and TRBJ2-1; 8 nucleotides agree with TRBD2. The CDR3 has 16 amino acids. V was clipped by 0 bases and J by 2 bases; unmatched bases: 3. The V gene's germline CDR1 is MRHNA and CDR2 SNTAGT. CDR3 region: CASSDSFSGAYNEQFF. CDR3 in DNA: TGTGCCAGCAGTGACTCTTTTAGCGGGGCCTACAATGAGCAGTTCTTC.

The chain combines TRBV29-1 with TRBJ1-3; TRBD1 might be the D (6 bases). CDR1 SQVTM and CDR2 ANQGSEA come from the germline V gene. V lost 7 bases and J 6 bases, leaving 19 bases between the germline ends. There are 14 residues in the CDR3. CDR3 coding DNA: TGCAGCGCCGGAGCCAGGGGTGAAGCAAACACCATATATTTT. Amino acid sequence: CSAGARGEANTIYF.

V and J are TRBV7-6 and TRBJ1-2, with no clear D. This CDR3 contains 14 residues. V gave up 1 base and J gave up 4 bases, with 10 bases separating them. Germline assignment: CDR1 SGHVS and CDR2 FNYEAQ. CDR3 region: CASSLEGTVYGYTF. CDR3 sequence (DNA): TGTGCCAGCAGCTTAGAGGGCACGGTCTATGGCTACACCTTC.

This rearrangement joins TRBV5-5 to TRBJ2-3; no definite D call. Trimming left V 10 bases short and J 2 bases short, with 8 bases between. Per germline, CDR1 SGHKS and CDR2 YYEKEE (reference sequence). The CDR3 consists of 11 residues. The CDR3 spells CAPNPTDTQYF. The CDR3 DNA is TGTGCCCCTAACCCCACAGATACGCAGTATTTT.

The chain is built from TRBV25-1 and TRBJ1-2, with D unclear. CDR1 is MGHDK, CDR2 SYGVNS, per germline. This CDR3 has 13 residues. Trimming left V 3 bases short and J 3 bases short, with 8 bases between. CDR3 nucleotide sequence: TGTGCCAGCAGTGACAGGAATTACTATGGCTACACCTTC. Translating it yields CASSDRNYYGYTF.

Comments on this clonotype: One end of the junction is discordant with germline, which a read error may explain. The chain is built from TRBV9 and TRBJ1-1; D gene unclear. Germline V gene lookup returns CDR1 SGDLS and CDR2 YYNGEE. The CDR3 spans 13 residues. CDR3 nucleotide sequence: TGTGCCTGCAGCGTAGACGAAGACACTGAAGCTTTCTTT. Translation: CACSVDEDTEAFF.

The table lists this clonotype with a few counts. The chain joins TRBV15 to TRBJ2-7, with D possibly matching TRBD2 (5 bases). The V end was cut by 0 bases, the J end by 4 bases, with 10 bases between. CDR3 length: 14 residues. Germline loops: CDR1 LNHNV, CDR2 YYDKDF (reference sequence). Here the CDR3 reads CATSRERVQYEQYF. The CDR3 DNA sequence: TGTGCCACCAGCAGAGAGAGGGTGCAGTACGAGCAGTACTTC.

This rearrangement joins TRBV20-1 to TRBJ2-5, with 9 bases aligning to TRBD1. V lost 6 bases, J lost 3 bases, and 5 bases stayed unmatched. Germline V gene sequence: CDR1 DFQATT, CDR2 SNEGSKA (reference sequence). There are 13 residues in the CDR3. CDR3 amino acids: CSAPDRGKETQYF. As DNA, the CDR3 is TGCAGTGCCCCAGACAGGGGGAAAGAGACCCAGTACTTC.

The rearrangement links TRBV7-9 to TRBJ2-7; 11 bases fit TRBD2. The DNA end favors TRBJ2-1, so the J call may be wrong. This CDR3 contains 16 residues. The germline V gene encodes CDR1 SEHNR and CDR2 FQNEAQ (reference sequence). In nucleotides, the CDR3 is TGTGCCAGCAGCTTACTAGCGGGGGGCCTCTACAATGAGCAGTTCTTC. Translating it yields CASSLLAGGLYNEQFF.

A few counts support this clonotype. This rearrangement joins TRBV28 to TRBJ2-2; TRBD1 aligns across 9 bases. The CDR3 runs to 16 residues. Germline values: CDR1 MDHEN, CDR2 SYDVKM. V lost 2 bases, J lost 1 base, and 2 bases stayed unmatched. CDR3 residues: CASSLMGQGNTGELFF. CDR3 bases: TGTGCCAGCAGTTTAATGGGACAGGGGAACACCGGGGAGCTGTTTTTT.

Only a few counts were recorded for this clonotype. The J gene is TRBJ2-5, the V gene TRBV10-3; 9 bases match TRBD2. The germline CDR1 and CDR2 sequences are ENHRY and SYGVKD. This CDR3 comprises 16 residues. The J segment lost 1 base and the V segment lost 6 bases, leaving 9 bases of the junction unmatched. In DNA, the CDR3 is TGTGCCATCAGGAGAGGAGCGGGGGGAATCCAAGAGACCCAGTACTTC. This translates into CAIRRGAGGIQETQYF.

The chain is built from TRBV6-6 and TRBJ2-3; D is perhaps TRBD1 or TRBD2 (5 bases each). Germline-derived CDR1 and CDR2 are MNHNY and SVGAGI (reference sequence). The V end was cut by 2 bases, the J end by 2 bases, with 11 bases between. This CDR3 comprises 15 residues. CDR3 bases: TGTGCCAGCAGTTACCCCGGGACGACCACAGATACGCAGTATTTT. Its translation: CASSYPGTTTDTQYF.

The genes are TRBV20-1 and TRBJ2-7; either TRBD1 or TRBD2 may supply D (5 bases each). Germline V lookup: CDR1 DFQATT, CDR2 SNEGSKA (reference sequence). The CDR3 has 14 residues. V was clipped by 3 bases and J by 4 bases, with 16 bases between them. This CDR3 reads CSASQGVLGYEQYF. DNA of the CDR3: TGCAGTGCTAGTCAGGGAGTCTTAGGGTACGAGCAGTACTTC.

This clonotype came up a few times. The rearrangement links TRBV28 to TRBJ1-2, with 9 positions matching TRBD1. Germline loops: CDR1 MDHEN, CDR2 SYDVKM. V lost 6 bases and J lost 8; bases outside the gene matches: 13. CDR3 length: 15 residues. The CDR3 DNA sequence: TGTGCCAGCAGCTTAGGGGACAGGGCGGCTCCCGGCTACACCTTC. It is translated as CASSLGDRAAPGYTF.

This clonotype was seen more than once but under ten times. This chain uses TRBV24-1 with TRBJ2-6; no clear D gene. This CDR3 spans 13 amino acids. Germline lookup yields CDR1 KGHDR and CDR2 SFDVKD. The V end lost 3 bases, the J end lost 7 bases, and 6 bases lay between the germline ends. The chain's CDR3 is CATSDPRANVLTF. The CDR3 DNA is TGTGCCACCAGTGATCCTCGAGCCAACGTCCTGACTTTC.